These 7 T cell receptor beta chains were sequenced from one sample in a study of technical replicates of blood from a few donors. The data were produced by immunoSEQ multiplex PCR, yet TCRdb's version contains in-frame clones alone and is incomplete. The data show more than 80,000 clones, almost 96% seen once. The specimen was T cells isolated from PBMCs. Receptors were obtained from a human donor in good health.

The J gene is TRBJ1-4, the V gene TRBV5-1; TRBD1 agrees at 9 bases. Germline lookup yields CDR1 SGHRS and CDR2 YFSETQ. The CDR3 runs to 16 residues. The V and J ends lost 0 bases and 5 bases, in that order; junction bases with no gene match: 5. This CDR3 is CASSLAPQGANEKLFF. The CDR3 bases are TGCGCCAGCAGCTTGGCCCCACAGGGGGCGAATGAAAAACTGTTTTTT.

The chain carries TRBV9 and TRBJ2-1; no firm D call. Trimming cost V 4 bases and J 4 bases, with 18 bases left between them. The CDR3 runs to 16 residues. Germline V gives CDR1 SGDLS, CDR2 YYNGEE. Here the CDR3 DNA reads TGTGCCAGCAGCCCTCCCGGGTACCCGACTTACAATGAGCAGTTCTTC. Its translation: CASSPPGYPTYNEQFF. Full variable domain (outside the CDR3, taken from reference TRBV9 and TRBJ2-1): DSGVTQTPKHLITATGQRVTLRCSPRSGDLSVYWYQQSLDQGLQFLIQYYNGEERAKGNILERFSAQQFPDLHSELNLSSLELGDSALYFCASSPPGYPTYNEQFFGPGTRLTVL.

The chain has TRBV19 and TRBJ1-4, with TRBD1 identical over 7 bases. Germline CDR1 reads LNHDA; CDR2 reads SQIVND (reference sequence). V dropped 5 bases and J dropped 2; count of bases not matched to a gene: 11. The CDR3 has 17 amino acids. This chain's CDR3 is CASSHPRGVLTNEKLFF. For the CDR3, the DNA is TGTGCCAGTAGTCACCCCAGGGGGGTTCTGACTAATGAAAAACTGTTTTTT.

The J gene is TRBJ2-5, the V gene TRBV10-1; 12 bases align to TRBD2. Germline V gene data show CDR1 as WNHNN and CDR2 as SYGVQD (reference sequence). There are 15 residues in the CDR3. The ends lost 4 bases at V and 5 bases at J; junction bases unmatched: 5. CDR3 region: CASSGLAGVRETQYF. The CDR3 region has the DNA TGCGCCAGCAGTGGACTAGCGGGAGTTAGGGAGACCCAGTACTTC.

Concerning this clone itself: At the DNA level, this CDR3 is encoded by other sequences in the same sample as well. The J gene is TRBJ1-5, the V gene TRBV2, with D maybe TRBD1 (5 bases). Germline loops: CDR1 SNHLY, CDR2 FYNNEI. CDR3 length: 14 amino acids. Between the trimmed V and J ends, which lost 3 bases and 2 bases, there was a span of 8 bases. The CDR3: CASSDRVGNQPQHF. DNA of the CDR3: TGTGCCAGCAGTGACAGGGTGGGCAATCAGCCCCAGCATTTT.

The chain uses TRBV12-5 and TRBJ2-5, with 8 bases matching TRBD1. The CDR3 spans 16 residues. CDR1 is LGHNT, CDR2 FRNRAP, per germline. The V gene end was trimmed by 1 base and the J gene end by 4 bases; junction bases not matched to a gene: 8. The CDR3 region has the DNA TGTGCTAGTGGTTTGGGTCTCAGGGGGCATGTAGAGACCCAGTACTTC. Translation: CASGLGLRGHVETQYF.

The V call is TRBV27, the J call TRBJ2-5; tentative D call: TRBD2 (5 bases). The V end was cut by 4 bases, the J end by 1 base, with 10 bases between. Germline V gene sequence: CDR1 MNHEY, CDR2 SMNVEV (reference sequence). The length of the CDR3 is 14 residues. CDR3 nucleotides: TGTGCCAGCAGTTCAATAGCGACCCAAGAGACCCAGTACTTC. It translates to CASSSIATQETQYF.